The 32 T cell receptor beta chains reported below all come from one sample, sequenced in a study of radiotherapy plus CTLA-4 blockade in lung cancer. Profiled with immunoSEQ multiplex PCR; TCRdb holds only in-frame clones, not every one. Here the sample spans about 120,000 clones, about 90% being singletons. This specimen was peripheral blood, taken from a patient treated with radiotherapy plus ipilimumab. The receptors were sampled from a human donor with non-small cell lung cancer that progressed on radiotherapy plus ipilimumab.

The genes are TRBV28 and TRBJ1-5; 9 bases line up with TRBD1. After removal of 8 bases from V and 4 bases from J, the junction contained 6 bases not matched to a gene. This CDR3 contains 14 residues. Germline CDR1 is MDHEN and CDR2 is SYDVKM. CDR3 nucleotide sequence: TGTGCCAGCTTGACGGACAGGGGAAATCAGCCCCAGCATTTT. It codes for CASLTDRGNQPQHF.

This chain uses TRBV6-1 with TRBJ1-1; TRBD1 is a possible D gene (5 bases). The germline CDR1 and CDR2 sequences are MNHNS and SASEGT. The CDR3 covers 15 residues. Trimming cost V 4 bases and J 1 base, with 13 bases left between them. CDR3 DNA sequence: TGTGCCAGCAGTGTACAGCAGACAGCGAACACTGAAGCTTTCTTT. This sequence encodes CASSVQQTANTEAFF.

This chain uses TRBV6-1 with TRBJ1-2; the match to TRBD1 covers 7 bases. Germline V gene data show CDR1 as MNHNS and CDR2 as SASEGT. V dropped 3 bases and J dropped 2; count of bases not matched to a gene: 6. The CDR3 consists of 15 residues. Here the CDR3 DNA reads TGTGCCAGCAGTGATGAACTGGACAGGAACTATGGCTACACCTTC. It yields the protein CASSDELDRNYGYTF.

The rearrangement uses TRBV9 and TRBJ2-1; D call uncertain. V was clipped by 3 bases and J by 0 bases, with 10 bases between them. This CDR3 is built from 15 residues. From germline, CDR1 is SGDLS and CDR2 YYNGEE. The CDR3 DNA reads as TGTGCCAGCAGCGCCGGGCAGAGCTCCTACAATGAGCAGTTCTTC. It is translated as CASSAGQSSYNEQFF.

J is TRBJ2-5 and V is TRBV6-5, with 9 bases fitting TRBD2. V lost 4 bases, J lost 5 bases, and 2 bases stayed unmatched. Per the germline V gene, CDR1 is MNHEY and CDR2 is SVGAGI. There are 13 residues in the CDR3. The DNA for the CDR3 is TGTGCCAGCAGTTCCACTAGCGGGGAGACCCAGTACTTC. Protein sequence: CASSSTSGETQYF.

The V and J genes are TRBV9 and TRBJ2-7; TRBD2 aligns across 9 bases. In germline, CDR1 is SGDLS, CDR2 YYNGEE. The V segment lost 1 base and the J segment 5 bases; nucleotides outside the gene matches: 7. There are 15 residues in the CDR3. CDR3 sequence reads: CASSVLPLAGNEQYF. The CDR3 DNA reads TGTGCCAGCAGCGTACTCCCCCTAGCGGGAAACGAGCAGTACTTC.

The chain couples TRBV7-3 to TRBJ2-3; D ambiguous. The length of the CDR3 is 13 residues. The germline V gene encodes CDR1 SGHTA and CDR2 FQGTGA. V was pared by 4 bases and J by 5 bases, with 10 bases between. CDR3 DNA sequence: TGTGCCAGCAGCTCCCGTCCGGAAGATACGCAGTATTTT. It codes for CASSSRPEDTQYF.

In its sample, this clone was seen once. The chain links TRBV11-2 to TRBJ2-5; D is unclear. The J call may be in error: the DNA end matches TRBJ2-7 better. CDR3 size: 11 residues. The germline CDR1 and CDR2 sequences are SGHAT and FQNNGV. CDR3 bases: TGTGCCAGCAGCAACGTTATCGAGCAGTACTTC. Translation: CASSNVIEQYF.

The chain recombines TRBV14 with TRBJ1-5; the D is unclear. This CDR3 is built from 13 residues. V was pared by 2 bases and J by 4 bases, with 6 bases between. In germline, CDR1 is SGHDN, CDR2 FVKESK. CDR3 DNA: TGTGCCAGCAGCCAAACATTAAATCAGCCCCAGCATTTT. The encoded protein is CASSQTLNQPQHF.

This CDR3 is CASSLVGYNEQFF. The CDR3, as DNA: TGCGCCAGCAGTCTCGTGGGGTACAATGAGCAGTTCTTC. The chain carries TRBV5-1 and TRBJ2-1, with D hard to call. V was pared by 5 bases and J by 4 bases, with 10 bases between. Germline V CDR1 and CDR2: SGHRS, YFSETQ. CDR3 length: 13 residues.

This clone was seen a few times. The chain has TRBV7-3 and TRBJ1-2; D not resolved. This CDR3 is 14 amino acids long. The germline V gene encodes CDR1 SGHTA and CDR2 FQGTGA. V dropped 5 bases and J dropped 4 bases, with 14 bases sitting between them. Written as DNA, the CDR3 is TGTGCCAGCAGCCCAGAGGCGGTCCCCTATGGCTACACCTTC. Translated, it gives CASSPEAVPYGYTF.

The V and J genes are TRBV6-1 and TRBJ2-1, with 10 bases identical to TRBD2. The CDR3 runs to 16 residues. Germline V lookup: CDR1 MNHNS, CDR2 SASEGT. V gave up 0 bases and J gave up 16 bases; unmatched junction bases: 15. In DNA form, the CDR3 reads TGTGCCAGCAGTGAAGCGCTGTCTGTCAGCGGGAGGGCCGGATTCTTC. It is translated as CASSEALSVSGRAGFF.

The V and J genes are TRBV5-6 and TRBJ1-2; 7 bases are a match to TRBD1. The CDR3 spans 15 residues. The V gene's germline CDR1 is SGHDT and CDR2 YYEEEE. V dropped 2 bases and J dropped 0; count of bases not matched to a gene: 4. The CDR3, as DNA: TGTGCCAGCAGCTTAGGGGGCTTACCTAACTATGGCTACACCTTC. Translation gives CASSLGGLPNYGYTF.

J is TRBJ1-1 and V is TRBV6-5; TRBD1 is a possible D gene (6 bases). Germline V gene sequence: CDR1 MNHEY, CDR2 SVGAGI. The V and J ends lost 11 bases and 1 base respectively, with 20 bases between them. The CDR3 contains 15 residues. CDR3 amino acids: CAACPGGRGNTEAFF. The CDR3, as DNA: TGTGCCGCCTGCCCGGGGGGCCGGGGGAACACTGAAGCTTTCTTT.

This clone has a single count. The V and J genes are TRBV25-1 and TRBJ2-7; D might be TRBD2 (6 bases). This CDR3 has 14 amino acids. V was shortened by 3 bases and J by 1 base, with 10 bases between the two germline ends. Germline V gene sequence: CDR1 MGHDK, CDR2 SYGVNS. The CDR3 loop reads CASSEAGSSYEQYF. The CDR3 DNA reads as TGTGCCAGCAGTGAGGCGGGGAGTTCCTACGAGCAGTACTTC.

The V and J genes are TRBV11-3 and TRBJ2-1; D remains ambiguous. This CDR3 has 16 residues. Germline V gene lookup returns CDR1 SGHNT and CDR2 YENEEA. V lost 7 bases to trimming and J lost 3 bases, with 19 bases between them. The CDR3 protein is CASTFRSTDFYNEQFF. Here the CDR3 DNA reads TGTGCCAGCACCTTTAGGTCCACAGATTTCTACAATGAGCAGTTCTTC.

V usage is TRBV5-1 and J usage is TRBJ2-1; maybe TRBD2 (7 bases). The CDR3 length is 16 residues. V shed 1 base and J shed 5 bases, with 16 bases lying between them. CDR1 and CDR2 (germline): SGHRS, YFSETQ. CDR3 in amino acids: CASSLIDGGPNNEQFF. The CDR3 region has the DNA TGCGCCAGCAGCTTGATTGACGGGGGGCCGAACAATGAGCAGTTCTTC. The full variable domain, completed using reference TRBV5-1 and TRBJ2-1, is KAGVTQTPRYLIKTRGQQVTLSCSPISGHRSVSWYQQTPGQGLQFLFEYFSETQRNKGNFPGRFSGRQFSNSRSEMNVSTLELGDSALYLCASSLIDGGPNNEQFFGPGTRLTVL.

The sample holds one count of this clone. This rearrangement joins TRBV9 to TRBJ2-7; 8 bases are a match to TRBD2. CDR1 is SGDLS, CDR2 YYNGEE, per germline. The V segment lost 3 bases and the J segment 3 bases; nucleotides outside the gene matches: 5. The CDR3 loop spans 14 amino acids. The CDR3 reads CASSAGGTGYEQYF. As DNA, the CDR3 is TGTGCCAGCAGCGCGGGGGGGACGGGCTACGAGCAGTACTTC.

The chain combines TRBV7-3 with TRBJ2-2, with D tentatively TRBD2 (5 bases). V shed 2 bases and J shed 2 bases, with 18 bases lying between them. The germline CDR1 and CDR2 sequences are SGHTA and FQGTGA. CDR3 length: 18 amino acids. The CDR3 region is CASSLFAVSADNTGELFF. The CDR3 DNA follows: TGTGCCAGCAGCTTATTTGCCGTGTCAGCGGATAACACCGGGGAGCTGTTTTTT.

The chain has TRBV5-4 and TRBJ2-7; D uncertain. There are 13 residues in the CDR3. CDR1 and CDR2 (germline): SGHNT, YYREEE (reference sequence). Trimming cost V 0 bases and J 0 bases, with 4 bases left between them. For the CDR3, the DNA is TGTGCCAGCAGCTTGGCCACCTCCTACGAGCAGTACTTC. Encoded protein: CASSLATSYEQYF.

The V call is TRBV18, the J call TRBJ1-1; 9 nucleotides match TRBD1. Germline lookup yields CDR1 KGHSH and CDR2 LQKENI. The CDR3 has 17 amino acids. Trimming removed 2 bases from V and 0 bases from J; junction bases left unmatched: 7. The CDR3 DNA reads as TGTGCCAGCTCACCAGGGACAGGGATTAATATGAACACTGAAGCTTTCTTT. It encodes CASSPGTGINMNTEAFF.

The gene calls are TRBV6-1 and TRBJ1-3; no clear D. The CDR3 spans 15 residues. Between the trimmed V and J ends, which lost 4 bases and 4 bases, there was a span of 14 bases. CDR1 and CDR2 (germline): MNHNS, SASEGT. CDR3 nucleotides: TGTGCCAGCAGTGCTAGGGAAGGGAGGGGAAACACCATATATTTT. It yields the protein CASSAREGRGNTIYF.

This chain links TRBV9 with TRBJ2-3; 9 nucleotides align to TRBD2. The CDR3 has 15 residues. V dropped 4 bases and J dropped 1; count of bases not matched to a gene: 4. Germline assignment: CDR1 SGDLS and CDR2 YYNGEE. The CDR3 loop reads CASSRRTSGTDTQYF. The CDR3 DNA reads TGTGCCAGCAGCCGAAGGACTAGCGGCACAGATACGCAGTATTTT.

V gene TRBV25-1 combines with J gene TRBJ2-2, with TRBD1 as a possible D gene (6 bases). Trimming pared 1 base from V and 6 bases from J, leaving 15 bases between. CDR1 MGHDK and CDR2 SYGVNS come from the germline V gene. The CDR3 is 16 residues long. CDR3 region: CASSEFRGPGSGELFF. Here the CDR3 DNA reads TGTGCCAGCAGTGAATTCAGGGGACCGGGGTCCGGGGAGCTGTTTTTT.

The CDR3 nucleotides read TGTGCCAGCAGTTACTCGCCGGCCTATGGCTACACCTTC. As protein: CASSYSPAYGYTF. This chain links TRBV6-5 with TRBJ1-2; D uncertain. Trimming took 0 bases from V and 4 from J, leaving 6 bases between them. The V gene's germline CDR1 is MNHEY and CDR2 SVGAGI. This CDR3 is 13 amino acids long.

The chain carries TRBV5-1 and TRBJ2-1; 13 bases agree with TRBD2. J gave up 7 bases and V 4 bases, and 11 bases lay outside the gene matches. CDR3 length: 17 residues. Germline CDR1 reads SGHRS; CDR2 reads YFSETQ. CDR3 protein: CASSIGTSGISGNEQFF. For the CDR3, the DNA is TGCGCCAGCAGCATCGGGACTAGCGGGATATCGGGGAATGAGCAGTTCTTC. Filled out from reference TRBV5-1 and TRBJ2-1, the complete variable domain reads KAGVTQTPRYLIKTRGQQVTLSCSPISGHRSVSWYQQTPGQGLQFLFEYFSETQRNKGNFPGRFSGRQFSNSRSEMNVSTLELGDSALYLCASSIGTSGISGNEQFFGPGTRLTVL.

This clone was picked up one time. V and J are TRBV29-1 and TRBJ2-7; maybe TRBD1 (5 bases). Trimming removed 6 bases at V and 4 bases at J, with 13 bases between. CDR1 SQVTM and CDR2 ANQGSEA come from the germline V gene. The CDR3 covers 12 residues. The CDR3 loop reads CSVARDSYEQYF. The CDR3, as DNA: TGCAGCGTAGCCAGGGATTCGTACGAGCAGTACTTC.

The V and J genes are TRBV7-9 and TRBJ1-2, with 8 nucleotides matching TRBD1. CDR1 SEHNR and CDR2 FQNEAQ come from the germline V gene (reference sequence). The CDR3 is made up of 16 amino acids. Unmatched junction bases numbered 7, after V lost 1 base and J lost 3 bases. The CDR3 region is CASSLVGLDRDYGYTF. The CDR3 DNA is TGTGCCAGCAGCTTAGTTGGGCTGGACAGGGACTATGGCTACACCTTC.

The chain joins TRBV18 to TRBJ2-1, with D unresolved. The V and J ends lost 3 bases and 10 bases respectively, with 7 bases between them. This CDR3 spans 11 amino acids. Germline-derived CDR1 and CDR2 are KGHSH and LQKENI. DNA for the CDR3: TGTGCCAGCTCACCTAGTGAGGAGCAGTTCTTC. Its protein is CASSPSEEQFF.

The V call is TRBV6-1, the J call TRBJ1-1, with TRBD1 as a possible D gene (6 bases). The CDR3 covers 14 residues. The V and J ends lost 5 bases and 1 base respectively, with 11 bases between them. Per the germline V gene, CDR1 is MNHNS and CDR2 is SASEGT. The DNA of the CDR3 is TGTGCCAGCAGTCGTGGGACATCGAACACTGAAGCTTTCTTT. It specifies CASSRGTSNTEAFF.

Remarks on this clone: The identical CDR3 is also encoded by other nucleotide sequences in the sample. The chain combines TRBV28 with TRBJ1-5; possibly TRBD1 for D (5 bases). The CDR3 consists of 14 residues. In germline, CDR1 is MDHEN, CDR2 SYDVKM. Trimming removed 3 bases at V and 0 bases at J, with 6 bases between. CDR3 region: CASSLGGSNQPQHF. The CDR3 DNA follows: TGTGCCAGCAGTTTGGGGGGTAGCAATCAGCCCCAGCATTTT.

In this sample, this clone turned up a few times. The chain has TRBV5-1 and TRBJ2-1; D is unresolved. The CDR3 extends over 14 amino acids. V was cut by 0 bases and J by 7 bases, with 11 bases left in between. CDR1 SGHRS and CDR2 YFSETQ come from the germline V gene. The DNA of the CDR3 is TGCGCCAGCAGCTTGGGCCCCATCCAAAATGAGCAGTTCTTC. Protein: CASSLGPIQNEQFF.